The rows below give T cell receptor beta chains drawn from one sample of a study of blood T cell repertoires in COVID-19. Some clones are missing from TCRdb's copy, which holds only in-frame ones; the method was immunoSEQ multiplex PCR. The table records approximately 250,000 clones, approximately 90% of them present only once. Sample: PBMCs or T cells enriched from blood (not recorded which). The receptors were gathered from a man in his forties who had been exposed to COVID-19. Both conserved end residues are part of each CDR3. D genes are given only for firm matches. Clone size is not always given. Where it is, it says once, few, many or a class for expanded clones.

V	size	J	D	CDR3	DNA
TRBV7-2	once	TRBJ2-3	-	CASSLRILSTDTQYF	TGTGCCAGCAGCTTGCGCATTCTTAGCACAGATACGCAGTATTTT
TRBV2	-	TRBJ2-5	-	CASSAGPGETQYF	TGTGCCAGCAGCGCGGGCCCTGGCGAGACCCAGTACTTC
TRBV30	-	TRBJ2-1	-	CAWSVGSYNEQFF	TGTGCCTGGAGTGTAGGGAGTTACAATGAGCAGTTCTTC
TRBV6-2/TRBV6-3	-	TRBJ1-2	-	CASSYTRVDGYTF	TGTGCCAGCAGTTACACTCGGGTTGATGGCTACACCTTC
TRBV10-3	-	TRBJ1-2	-	CAILPSGSEDGYTF	TGTGCCATTCTGCCTAGTGGCAGCGAAGATGGCTACACCTTC
TRBV11-3	few	TRBJ2-5	-	CASSGETQYF	TGTGCCAGCAGCGGCGAGACCCAGTACTTC
TRBV7-9	-	TRBJ1-4	TRBD1	CASSSDRASNEKLFF	TGTGCCAGCAGCTCGGACAGGGCTTCTAATGAAAAACTGTTTTTT
TRBV10-1	-	TRBJ2-3	TRBD1	CASSASGGFVDTQYF	TGCGCCAGCAGTGCTTCAGGGGGTTTTGTAGATACGCAGTATTTT
TRBV5-1	-	TRBJ1-5	-	CASSLDRDNQPQHF	TGCGCCAGCAGCTTGGACAGAGACAATCAGCCCCAGCATTTT
TRBV30	-	TRBJ2-1	-	CAWRKPMRYNEQFF	TGTGCCTGGAGAAAGCCCATGCGATACAATGAGCAGTTCTTC
TRBV7-9	-	TRBJ2-2	-	CASSLNTGYGGELFF	TGTGCCAGCAGCTTAAATACAGGGTATGGCGGGGAGCTGTTTTTT
TRBV4-1	-	TRBJ1-1	TRBD1	CASSQERQGAVNTEAFF	TGCGCCAGCAGCCAAGAAAGGCAGGGGGCGGTGAACACTGAAGCTTTCTTT
TRBV2	-	TRBJ1-2	TRBD1	CASSQGQGTGGYTF	TGTGCCAGCAGCCAGGGACAGGGAACGGGTGGCTACACCTTC
TRBV5-6	-	TRBJ2-2	TRBD2	CASSLGSGGTGELFF	TGTGCCAGCAGCTTGGGAAGCGGGGGGACCGGGGAGCTGTTTTTT
TRBV7-6	-	TRBJ2-7	-	CASSKGQGSTYEQYF	TGTGCCAGCAGCAAAGGGCAGGGGTCAACCTACGAGCAGTACTTC
TRBV11-3	-	TRBJ1-1	-	CASSLSMNTEAFF	TGTGCCAGCAGCCTAAGTATGAACACTGAAGCTTTCTTT
TRBV4-1	-	TRBJ1-3	TRBD1	CASSQRETPGTASGNTIYF	TGCGCCAGCAGCCAACGAGAGACACCGGGGACAGCCTCTGGAAACACCATATATTTT
TRBV18	-	TRBJ2-7	TRBD1	CASSGDRGNLQYF	TGTGCCAGCTCAGGGGACAGGGGGAATTTGCAGTACTTC
TRBV19	-	TRBJ2-3	TRBD2	CASSIGGRASTDTQYF	TGTGCCAGTAGTATCGGCGGGAGGGCCTCTACAGATACGCAGTATTTT
TRBV19	once	TRBJ2-5	TRBD2	CASKRTSGTGTQYF	TGTGCCAGTAAAAGGACTAGCGGGACAGGGACCCAGTACTTC
TRBV4-1	-	TRBJ2-2	TRBD1	CASSQGTGNTGELFF	TGCGCCAGCAGCCAGGGGACAGGGAACACCGGGGAGCTGTTTTTT
TRBV5-4	once	TRBJ1-1	-	CASSFVTTGTEAFF	TGTGCCAGCAGCTTCGTAACAACGGGCACTGAAGCTTTCTTT
TRBV3-1/TRBV3-2	once	TRBJ1-5	TRBD1	CASSPGTGVRNQPQHF	TGTGCCAGCAGCCCTGGGACAGGGGTGCGCAATCAGCCCCAGCATTTT
TRBV14	few	TRBJ2-7	TRBD2	CASSHLAGASYEQYF	TGTGCCAGCAGCCACCTAGCGGGAGCCTCCTACGAGCAGTACTTC
TRBV4-1	-	TRBJ1-4	-	CASSQDPSGRSNEKLFF	TGCGCCAGCAGCCAAGATCCCTCTGGCAGAAGTAATGAAAAACTGTTTTTT
TRBV12-5	-	TRBJ2-7	-	CASGPPTVSSLQYF	TGTGCTAGTGGTCCCCCGACAGTTTCTTCCTTGCAGTACTTC
TRBV4-2	-	TRBJ1-5	TRBD1	CASSQVQGSSNQPQHF	TGTGCCAGCAGCCAAGTACAGGGGAGCAGCAATCAGCCCCAGCATTTT
TRBV2	-	TRBJ2-3	-	CASGGAPRRPKTCLLPLDTQYF	TGTGCCAGCGGAGGTGCCCCACGGAGACCAAAGACCTGTTTATTGCCTCTGGATACGCAGTATTTT
TRBV14	-	TRBJ2-7	-	CASSQVSSGEQYF	TGTGCCAGCAGCCAAGTATCATCAGGGGAGCAGTACTTC
TRBV28	-	TRBJ1-2	TRBD1	CASSEGQNYGYTF	TGTGCCAGCAGTGAGGGACAGAACTATGGCTACACCTTC
TRBV7-9	-	TRBJ2-7	-	CASSGSRGSSYEQYF	TGTGCCAGCAGCGGGAGTCGGGGGAGCTCCTACGAGCAGTACTTC
TRBV19	-	TRBJ1-3	-	CASSAWLASGNTIYF	TGTGCCAGTAGTGCGTGGTTAGCTAGCGGAAACACCATATATTTT
TRBV6-2/TRBV6-3	-	TRBJ1-2	TRBD1	CASSGDRTDYGYTF	TGTGCCAGCAGTGGGGACAGGACAGACTATGGCTACACCTTC
TRBV19	once	TRBJ1-1	-	CASSPTWNTEAFF	TGTGCCAGTAGTCCAACTTGGAACACTGAAGCTTTCTTT
TRBV28	-	TRBJ2-2	-	CASSSSDGLRRAGELFF	-
TRBV10-3	-	TRBJ1-4	TRBD1	CAISESGQGGEKLFF	TGTGCCATCAGTGAATCGGGACAGGGCGGTGAAAAACTGTTTTTT
TRBV2	once	TRBJ1-1	TRBD1	CASSRRRQGAGTEAFF	TGTGCCAGCAGCCGCCGTCGACAGGGGGCGGGCACTGAAGCTTTCTTT
TRBV11-2	-	TRBJ2-1	TRBD2	CASTRSVGRDNEQFF	TGTGCCAGCACCAGGAGTGTCGGGAGGGACAATGAGCAGTTCTTC
TRBV7-2	-	TRBJ2-7	TRBD2	CASRDPTSGSSKYF	TGTGCCAGCAGAGACCCGACTAGCGGGAGTTCAAAGTACTTC
TRBV7-9	-	TRBJ1-1	-	CASSYKTGLNTEAFF	TGTGCCAGCAGCTATAAAACAGGGCTGAACACTGAAGCTTTCTTT
TRBV10-3	-	TRBJ1-2	-	CAISEPGQTNYGYTF	TGTGCCATCAGTGAGCCGGGACAAACTAACTATGGCTACACCTTC
TRBV24-1	-	TRBJ2-2	-	CATSDRQGGDTGELFF	TGTGCCACCAGTGATAGACAAGGGGGTGACACCGGGGAGCTGTTTTTT
TRBV6-4	-	TRBJ2-5	TRBD2	CASSDRGGYSETQYF	TGTGCCAGCAGTGACAGGGGAGGGTACAGTGAGACCCAGTACTTC
TRBV5-1	-	TRBJ1-5	-	CASSLTGLNQPQHF	TGCGCCAGCAGCTTGACAGGTCTCAATCAGCCCCAGCATTTT
TRBV21-1	-	TRBJ1-6	-	CASSKGGGANSPLHF	TGTGCCAGCAGCAAAGGAGGTGGGGCAAATTCACCCCTCCACTTT
TRBV28	-	TRBJ2-3	-	CASRKAVLSTDTQYF	TGTGCCAGCAGAAAAGCGGTTCTTAGCACAGATACGCAGTATTTT
TRBV14	-	TRBJ2-3	TRBD1	CASSYQGGTDTQYF	TGTGCCAGCAGTTATCAGGGGGGCACAGATACGCAGTATTTT
TRBV5-1	-	TRBJ1-2	TRBD1	CASSERTGGTYGYTF	TGCGCCAGCAGCGAAAGGACAGGGGGAACTTATGGCTACACCTTC
TRBV9	-	TRBJ1-1	TRBD1	CASSVVQGGEAFF	TGTGCCAGCAGCGTAGTACAGGGGGGTGAAGCTTTCTTT
TRBV29-1	-	TRBJ2-1	-	CSVAGEYNEQFF	TGCAGCGTTGCCGGAGAGTACAATGAGCAGTTCTTC
TRBV2	-	TRBJ2-7	TRBD1	CAIDRVTYEQYF	TGTGCCATTGACAGGGTGACCTACGAGCAGTACTTC
TRBV30	-	TRBJ2-7	-	CAWSVGGAYEQYF	TGTGCCTGGAGTGTAGGGGGGGCCTACGAGCAGTACTTC
TRBV12-5	-	TRBJ2-7	-	CASGLVAGAEQYF	TGTGCTAGTGGTTTGGTAGCTGGGGCCGAGCAGTACTTC
TRBV24-1	few	TRBJ2-7	TRBD2	CATSDRTSESYEQYF	TGTGCCACCAGTGATCGGACTAGCGAATCCTACGAGCAGTACTTC
TRBV5-1	-	TRBJ2-1	-	CASSLLLSYPSYNEQFF	TGCGCCAGCAGCTTGTTACTTTCCTACCCCTCCTACAATGAGCAGTTCTTC
TRBV20-1	-	TRBJ2-7	TRBD1	CSASGGQSSYEQYF	TGCAGTGCTAGTGGGGGACAGTCCTCCTACGAGCAGTACTTC
TRBV3-1/TRBV3-2	-	TRBJ1-2	-	CASSHEGGASSGYTF	TGTGCCAGCAGCCATGAGGGGGGGGCGAGTAGCGGCTACACCTTC
TRBV28	-	TRBJ1-6	-	CASSWDQIERETLHF	TGTGCCAGCAGTTGGGATCAAATCGAAAGGGAGACCCTCCACTTT
TRBV4-1	-	TRBJ2-2	TRBD2	CASSQDMDAGGPGELFF	TGCGCCAGCAGCCAAGACATGGATGCGGGAGGGCCCGGGGAGCTGTTTTTT
TRBV5-4	few	TRBJ2-7	-	CASSLEQGFPYEQYF	TGTGCCAGCAGCTTGGAACAGGGTTTTCCCTACGAGCAGTACTTC